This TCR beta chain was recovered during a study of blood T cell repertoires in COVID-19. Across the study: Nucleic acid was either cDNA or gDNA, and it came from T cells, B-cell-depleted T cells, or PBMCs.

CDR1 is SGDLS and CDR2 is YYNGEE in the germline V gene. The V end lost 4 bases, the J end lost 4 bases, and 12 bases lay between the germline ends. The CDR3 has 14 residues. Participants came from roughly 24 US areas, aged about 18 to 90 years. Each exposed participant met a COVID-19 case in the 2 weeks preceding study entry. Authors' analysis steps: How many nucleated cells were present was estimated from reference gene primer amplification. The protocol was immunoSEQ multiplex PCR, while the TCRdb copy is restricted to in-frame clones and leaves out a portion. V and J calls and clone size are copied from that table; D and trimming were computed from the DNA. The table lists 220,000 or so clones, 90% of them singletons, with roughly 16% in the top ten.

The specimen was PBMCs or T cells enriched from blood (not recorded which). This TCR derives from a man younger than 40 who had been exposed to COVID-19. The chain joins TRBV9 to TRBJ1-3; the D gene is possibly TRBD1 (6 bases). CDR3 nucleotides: TGTGCCAGCAGCTCCAGGGGTCCAGGAAACACCATATATTTT. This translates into CASSSRGPGNTIYF.